What follows are 10 T cell receptor beta chains derived from one specimen sequenced in a study of cytomegalovirus exposure and HLA in healthy donors. Sequencing was performed with immunoSEQ multiplex PCR; in TCRdb, only in-frame clones are kept and a portion is missing. This sample carries about 160,000 clones, roughly 89% of them seen once, and the ten largest clones take 4% to 5%. Sequencing used PBMCs. The source is a man between 18 and 29 years old in good health and CMV-seropositive.

The chain couples TRBV6-5 to TRBJ1-2, with unresolved D. V lost 0 bases and J lost 4, with 12 bases in between. Germline assignment: CDR1 MNHEY and CDR2 SVGAGI. The CDR3 loop spans 15 amino acids. The CDR3 coding sequence is TGTGCCAGCAGTTACTCGGGGAGGACGGGCTATGGCTACACCTTC. The encoded protein is CASSYSGRTGYGYTF.

V and J are TRBV9 and TRBJ2-7; weak D call: TRBD1 (6 bases). The CDR3 is made up of 15 amino acids. V gave up 3 bases and J gave up 2 bases, with 15 bases separating them. Germline CDR1 reads SGDLS; CDR2 reads YYNGEE. The CDR3 nucleotides are TGTGCCAGCAGCGGGTCCCGGGACAACACCTACGAGCAGTACTTC. It translates to CASSGSRDNTYEQYF.

This clone was counted a single time. The CDR3 is CASSIAPGLAGGGTGELFF. The CDR3 region has the DNA TGTGCCAGTAGTATAGCTCCGGGACTAGCGGGAGGAGGCACCGGGGAGCTGTTTTTT. The V call is TRBV19, the J call TRBJ2-2; TRBD2 aligns across 15 bases. Germline CDR1 and CDR2: LNHDA and SQIVND (reference sequence). CDR3 length equals 19 residues. The V gene end was trimmed by 1 base and the J gene end by 4 bases; junction bases not matched to a gene: 7.

The chain couples TRBV9 to TRBJ2-1; 11 nucleotides match TRBD2. The CDR3 covers 15 residues. J was trimmed by 7 bases and V by 5 bases; bases with no gene match: 8. Germline CDR1 is SGDLS and CDR2 is YYNGEE. The CDR3 DNA reads as TGTGCCAGCAGTCGATGGGTAGCGGGAGGGAATGAGCAGTTCTTC. Translated, it gives CASSRWVAGGNEQFF.

The chain recombines TRBV2 with TRBJ2-1, with 8 positions matching TRBD2. Germline CDR1 is SNHLY and CDR2 is FYNNEI. The length of the CDR3 is 13 residues. V trimming: 4 bases; J trimming: 10 bases; junction bases outside the gene matches: 6. The CDR3 region is CASSAGTRGEQFF. The CDR3 nucleotides are TGTGCCAGCAGTGCGGGGACTAGAGGGGAGCAGTTCTTC.

The CDR3 protein is CSVEYPGGSYEQYF. CDR3 nucleotides: TGCAGCGTTGAATATCCAGGGGGCTCCTACGAGCAGTACTTC. The chain has TRBV29-1 and TRBJ2-7; 7 bases are a match to TRBD1. V lost 2 bases, J lost 0 bases, and 4 bases stayed unmatched. The CDR3 is 14 amino acids. Germline assignment: CDR1 SQVTM and CDR2 ANQGSEA.

The chain joins TRBV19 to TRBJ1-5; 10 bases are shared with TRBD1. Germline CDR1 reads LNHDA; CDR2 reads SQIVND (reference sequence). Germline trimming cut 1 base from V and 5 bases from J; bases unmatched to any gene: 8. The CDR3 covers 17 residues. CDR3 residues: CASSIGPGQGYDQPQHF. CDR3 nucleotide sequence: TGTGCCAGTAGTATAGGGCCGGGACAGGGGTACGATCAGCCCCAGCATTTT. Using reference TRBV19 and TRBJ1-5 for the parts outside the CDR3, the full variable domain is DGGITQSPKYLFRKEGQNVTLSCEQNLNHDAMYWYRQDPGQGLRLIYYSQIVNDFQKGDIAEGYSVSREKKESFPLTVTSAQKNPTAFYLCASSIGPGQGYDQPQHFGDGTRLSIL.

This clone was counted many times. A junction end diverges from the germline sequence, so it may reflect a read error. The chain carries TRBV7-7 and TRBJ2-2; the match to TRBD1 covers 9 bases. The length of the CDR3 is 15 residues. In germline, CDR1 is SSHAT, CDR2 FNYEAQ (reference sequence). CDR3 sequence reads: CASSPGQGITGELFF. In DNA form, the CDR3 reads TGTGCTAGCAGTCCGGGACAGGGAATCACCGGGGAGCTGTTTTTT.

Of note for this clone: The sample contains more than one DNA sequence encoding this CDR3. This rearrangement joins TRBV2 to TRBJ2-7; TRBD2 agrees at 8 bases. Germline loops: CDR1 SNHLY, CDR2 FYNNEI. The CDR3 runs to 15 residues. Unmatched junction bases numbered 6, after V lost 5 bases and J lost 0 bases. The CDR3 DNA follows: TGTGCCAGCAGTCAACTAGCGGTGAGCTCCTACGAGCAGTACTTC. It codes for CASSQLAVSSYEQYF.

The chain joins TRBV28 to TRBJ1-1; D remains ambiguous. The CDR3 spans 15 residues. Trimming took off 0 bases at V and 1 base at J, with 9 bases between the two ends. Germline CDR1 is MDHEN and CDR2 is SYDVKM. The CDR3 DNA reads as TGTGCCAGCAGTTTATGGGGAGGTTCGAACACTGAAGCTTTCTTT. Amino acid sequence: CASSLWGGSNTEAFF.